The source of this T cell receptor (beta chain) is a study of shared clonotypes between healthy human individuals. This clone has only one observation. Sequenced by immunoSEQ multiplex PCR; TCRdb stores in-frame clones only, minus some. This table holds over a million clones, roughly 95% found once. Looked up from germline, CDR1 is MNHEY and CDR2 is SMNVEV (reference sequence). CDR3 length: 15 amino acids. V lost 6 bases and J 6 bases, leaving 21 bases between the germline ends. Specimen: naive CD4+ T cells sorted from blood. As to subset: CD45RA+ positively selected. The receptor comes from a man aged 30-40 years in good health. The chain uses TRBV27 and TRBJ2-7; the D gene is possibly TRBD2 (5 bases). CDR3 loop: CASRADWGPRREQYF. The CDR3 DNA reads as TGTGCCAGCAGGGCGGACTGGGGTCCACGGCGCGAGCAGTACTTC.